This T cell receptor beta chain was identified during a study of cytomegalovirus exposure and HLA in healthy donors. CDR3 length: 18 residues. Primers included in the PCR were 60 Vbeta and 13 Jbeta primers. Produced via immunoSEQ multiplex PCR; TCRdb's table is partial and in-frame only. The table has roughly 150,000 clones, 75% seen once; the top ten hold 2.5% to 3%. Sample: PBMCs. V is TRBV21-1 and J is TRBJ2-7; the D segment call TRBD2 is taken from the table without a DNA check. TRBV21-1 is labeled a pseudogene. This TCR derives from a woman between 50 and 59 years old in good health and CMV-seropositive. The CDR3 coding sequence is TGTGCCAGCAGCAAAGGCGTTGGGAGGGCAGCGATCCATTACGAGCAGTACTTC. This codes for CASSKGVGRAAIHYEQYF.